The source of this T cell receptor (beta chain) is a study of patients and donors after allogeneic stem cell transplantation. This clonotype was detected many times. TCRdb processed the RT-PCR reads anew with MiXCR; each CDR3 protein has one entry. This sample has 15,000 to 20,000 distinct CDR3 sequences, with around 29% found just once. The receptor was isolated from a human donor who was either an allogeneic HSCT recipient or a stem cell or donor lymphocyte infusion donor (not recorded which). It is not recorded whose cells these are; they may come from a transplant donor. The sample consisted of blood, either unsorted or a sorted T cell fraction (not recorded which).

The CDR3, as DNA: TGTGCCAGCAGTGAAGAACAGCCTTACATGAACACTGAAGCTTTCTTT. Translating gives CASSEEQPYMNTEAFF. This chain joins TRBV2 and TRBJ1-1; D remains ambiguous. CDR1 is SNHLY and CDR2 is FYNNEI in the germline V gene. The V gene lost 1 base and the J gene lost 0 bases, with 12 bases spanning the gap. The CDR3 runs to 16 residues.